These 10 T cell receptor beta chains were all obtained from the same sample, sequenced in a study of T-cell reconstitution after alpha-beta-depleted transplantation in children. For TCRbeta, the library was prepared with unique molecular identifiers. TCRdb reanalysed the PCR reads using MiXCR and keeps one entry per CDR3 protein. This sample has about 610,000 distinct CDR3 sequences, with over 9.5% found just once. The source was PBMCs from the stem cell graft donor, collected from the stem cell graft. These receptor sequences come from a human donor who donated a stem cell graft to a child with acute myeloid leukemia.

This clonotype came up a few times. V gene TRBV4-2 combines with J gene TRBJ2-3; no reliable D call. The germline V gene has CDR1 LGHNA and CDR2 YNFKEQ. The CDR3 spans 16 residues. V shed 0 bases and J shed 3 bases, with 13 bases lying between them. CDR3 sequence: CASSQEGITGTDTQYF. The CDR3 DNA reads TGTGCCAGCAGCCAAGAGGGCATAACGGGTACAGATACGCAGTATTTT.

This clonotype was seen more than once but under ten times. The J gene is TRBJ2-3, the V gene TRBV29-1, with 14 bases identical to TRBD2. With V trimmed by 7 bases and J by 1 base, 7 bases remained unmatched. Looked up from germline, CDR1 is SQVTM and CDR2 is ANQGSEA. The CDR3 is made up of 16 amino acids. CDR3: CSAPGLAGARTDTQYF. The DNA of the CDR3 is TGCAGCGCTCCGGGACTAGCGGGAGCGCGCACAGATACGCAGTATTTT.

This clonotype appeared many times. This chain connects TRBV29-1 to TRBJ2-1; D tentatively fits TRBD1 or TRBD2 (6 bases each). Germline V CDR1 and CDR2: SQVTM, ANQGSEA. CDR3 length equals 15 residues. V shed 6 bases and J shed 3 bases, with 18 bases lying between them. The CDR3 loop is CSVRGVVLSYNEQFF. In nucleotides, the CDR3 is TGCAGCGTGAGGGGGGTCGTCCTGAGCTACAATGAGCAGTTCTTC.

This clonotype was detected only a few times. One end of the junction is discordant with germline, which a read error may explain. V usage is TRBV11-2 and J usage is TRBJ2-7; 10 bases line up with TRBD2. Per germline, CDR1 SGHAT and CDR2 FQNNGV. The CDR3 has 12 amino acids. CDR3 residues: CASSAGLAGDHF. CDR3 coding DNA: TGTGCCAGCAGCGCCGGGCTAGCGGGAGATCACTTC.

This clonotype was detected only a few times. The chain links TRBV9 to TRBJ2-7; TRBD2 might be the D (5 bases). The V end lost 0 bases, the J end lost 3 bases, and 10 bases lay between the germline ends. This CDR3 is 14 amino acids long. Germline values: CDR1 SGDLS, CDR2 YYNGEE. CDR3 nucleotides: TGTGCCAGCAGCGTAGACGGGAATGTCTACGAGCAGTACTTC. Translating it yields CASSVDGNVYEQYF. The full variable domain, completed using reference TRBV9 and TRBJ2-7, is DSGVTQTPKHLITATGQRVTLRCSPRSGDLSVYWYQQSLDQGLQFLIQYYNGEERAKGNILERFSAQQFPDLHSELNLSSLELGDSALYFCASSVDGNVYEQYFGPGTRLTVT.

Many counts were recorded for this clonotype. The CDR3 loop is CASSAGTRGTYNEQFF. The CDR3 coding sequence is TGTGCCAGCAGTGCTGGGACTAGGGGGACTTACAATGAGCAGTTCTTC. The V gene is TRBV28, the J gene TRBJ2-1; TRBD2 matches 8 bases. CDR3 size: 16 residues. Germline values: CDR1 MDHEN, CDR2 SYDVKM. The ends lost 5 bases at V and 4 bases at J; junction bases unmatched: 10.

This rearrangement joins TRBV20-1 to TRBJ2-1, with a tentative D call TRBD2 (6 bases). Germline assignment: CDR1 DFQATT and CDR2 SNEGSKA (reference sequence). V dropped 6 bases and J dropped 0 bases, with 18 bases sitting between them. This CDR3 spans 16 amino acids. The CDR3 DNA follows: TGCAGTGCACGGGACCGGGACTCGAGCTCCTACAATGAGCAGTTCTTC. Amino acid sequence: CSARDRDSSSYNEQFF.

This clonotype came up a few times. The gene calls are TRBV11-2 and TRBJ1-2; D gene ambiguous. The germline V and J ends were trimmed by 0 bases and 5 bases, with 10 bases remaining between them. CDR1 and CDR2 (germline): SGHAT, FQNNGV. The CDR3 contains 14 residues. The CDR3 sequence is CASSLDQRIYGYTF. CDR3 nucleotide sequence: TGTGCCAGCAGCTTAGATCAAAGAATTTATGGCTACACCTTC.

The chain is built from TRBV11-3 and TRBJ2-7; D is ambiguous. CDR1 is SGHNT and CDR2 is YENEEA in the germline V gene. This CDR3 spans 16 amino acids. V gave up 5 bases and J gave up 3 bases, with 20 bases separating them. CDR3 protein: CASSPRSGGEFYEQYF. The CDR3 DNA follows: TGTGCCAGCAGCCCGCGGTCGGGCGGCGAATTCTACGAGCAGTACTTC.

This clonotype was seen only a few times. The chain combines TRBV6-1 with TRBJ2-2; 10 bases match TRBD2. This CDR3 has 15 residues. From germline, CDR1 is MNHNS and CDR2 SASEGT. Trimming cost V 5 bases and J 4 bases; bases outside gene matches: 4. CDR3 protein: CASSRAGGSTGELFF. The CDR3 DNA reads as TGTGCCAGCAGTCGAGCGGGAGGGAGCACCGGGGAGCTGTTTTTT.